This is a list of T cell receptor beta chains from one sample in a study of OX40 agonist ivuxolimab in advanced cancers. TCRdb keeps only in-frame clones here, not all; method: immunoSEQ multiplex PCR. The data hold over 45,000 clones, with roughly 84% observed a single time. Material: CD4+ or CD8+ T cells sorted from blood, obtained in a trial of the OX40 agonist ivuxolimab. Every receptor here comes from an adult with an advanced solid tumor such as melanoma, head and neck, liver or kidney cancer. Both conserved end residues are part of each CDR3. D genes are given only for firm matches. Only some rows state a clone size, as once, few, many or a class for expanded clones.

CDR3nt: TGTGCCAGTAGTATAGGTCAGCTTTACAATGAGCAGTTCTTC
CDR3aa: CASSIGQLYNEQFF
v_gene: TRBV19
abundance: .
j_gene: TRBJ2-1
d_gene: .

CDR3nt: TGTGCCAGCAGCGAGGGAAGACTAGCGGGAGGGATGAATGAGCAGTTCTTC
CDR3aa: CASSEGRLAGGMNEQFF
v_gene: TRBV9
abundance: .
j_gene: TRBJ2-1
d_gene: TRBD2

CDR3nt: TGTGCCAGCAGTTATGGCTATGGCTACACCTTC
CDR3aa: CASSYGYGYTF
v_gene: TRBV6-5
abundance: .
j_gene: TRBJ1-2
d_gene: .

CDR3nt: TGTGCCAGCAGCTTAAATCTACTGGGACGGATCCAAGAGACCCAGTACTTC
CDR3aa: CASSLNLLGRIQETQYF
v_gene: TRBV7-8
abundance: few
j_gene: TRBJ2-5
d_gene: .

CDR3nt: TGCGCCAGCAGCCAAGAAGTGTTTAGGACAAGCTGGGACAGTAGCAACGAGCAGTACTTC
CDR3aa: CASSQEVFRTSWDSSNEQYF
v_gene: TRBV4-3
abundance: few
j_gene: TRBJ2-7
d_gene: TRBD1

CDR3nt: TGTGCCAGCAGCTTAGGTTTGGGGGGCATTGAGCAGTTCTTC
CDR3aa: CASSLGLGGIEQFF
v_gene: TRBV7-8
abundance: once
j_gene: TRBJ2-1
d_gene: .

CDR3nt: TGTGCCAGTAGTATAACTAGCGGGGGGAGCTCCTACAATGAGCAGTTCTTC
CDR3aa: CASSITSGGSSYNEQFF
v_gene: TRBV19
abundance: .
j_gene: TRBJ2-1
d_gene: TRBD2

CDR3nt: TGTGCCAGCAAGTGGGACTTCTATTACAATGAGCAGTTCTTC
CDR3aa: CASKWDFYYNEQFF
v_gene: TRBV2
abundance: .
j_gene: TRBJ2-1
d_gene: .

CDR3nt: TGTGCCAGCAGTTACCAGGGGGCCCCTAAAACGAACACCGGGGAGCTGTTTTTT
CDR3aa: CASSYQGAPKTNTGELFF
v_gene: TRBV6-8
abundance: .
j_gene: TRBJ2-2
d_gene: TRBD1

CDR3nt: TGTGCCAGTAACGGGGATAGCAATCAGCCCCAGCATTTT
CDR3aa: CASNGDSNQPQHF
v_gene: TRBV19
abundance: .
j_gene: TRBJ1-5
d_gene: .

CDR3nt: TGTGCCAGCATTCTGGGACAGGTCTCAGATACGCAGTATTTT
CDR3aa: CASILGQVSDTQYF
v_gene: TRBV18
abundance: .
j_gene: TRBJ2-3
d_gene: TRBD1

CDR3nt: TGTGCCAGCAGCTTATACGGTACAGGGGCGCGGGATACGCAGTATTTT
CDR3aa: CASSLYGTGARDTQYF
v_gene: TRBV7-8
abundance: .
j_gene: TRBJ2-3
d_gene: TRBD1

CDR3nt: TGCAGCGTTTCGAAGAATGCTAACTATGGCTACACCTTC
CDR3aa: CSVSKNANYGYTF
v_gene: TRBV29-1
abundance: .
j_gene: TRBJ1-2
d_gene: .

CDR3nt: TGTGCCTGGACAGGACAGTACTCTGGAAACACCATATATTTT
CDR3aa: CAWTGQYSGNTIYF
v_gene: TRBV30
abundance: .
j_gene: TRBJ1-3
d_gene: .

CDR3nt: TGTGCCAGCAGTCCAGGGGGGGAGACCCAGTACTTC
CDR3aa: CASSPGGETQYF
v_gene: TRBV5-6
abundance: .
j_gene: TRBJ2-5
d_gene: .

CDR3nt: TGTGCCAGTAGTCCCTTTGATCCAGCGGCAGATACGCAGTATTTT
CDR3aa: CASSPFDPAADTQYF
v_gene: TRBV19
abundance: .
j_gene: TRBJ2-3
d_gene: .

CDR3nt: TGTGCCAGCAGTACGCCCCTCGGGGCAGGGTCACCCCTCCACTTT
CDR3aa: CASSTPLGAGSPLHF
v_gene: TRBV6-1
abundance: .
j_gene: TRBJ1-6
d_gene: .

CDR3nt: TGTGCCAGCAGTATCCGGGACAACTCCTACGAGCAGTACTTC
CDR3aa: CASSIRDNSYEQYF
v_gene: TRBV27
abundance: .
j_gene: TRBJ2-7
d_gene: .

CDR3nt: TGCGCCAGCAGCCAAGATTTGCAGAAATACGAGCAGTACTTC
CDR3aa: CASSQDLQKYEQYF
v_gene: TRBV4-1
abundance: few
j_gene: TRBJ2-7
d_gene: .

CDR3nt: TGTGCCAGTAGTATGCTGGCCGGAGCTGAAGCCAAAAACATTCAGTACTTC
CDR3aa: CASSMLAGAEAKNIQYF
v_gene: TRBV19
abundance: .
j_gene: TRBJ2-4
d_gene: .

CDR3nt: TGTGCCAGCAGCGTAGATTCAGGGACAGGGGGCTTGGGCAATGAGCAGTTCTTC
CDR3aa: CASSVDSGTGGLGNEQFF
v_gene: TRBV9
abundance: .
j_gene: TRBJ2-1
d_gene: TRBD1

CDR3nt: TGTGCCAGCTCACGATCCGGGACAGGGGGGAATGGCTACACCTTC
CDR3aa: CASSRSGTGGNGYTF
v_gene: TRBV18
abundance: .
j_gene: TRBJ1-2
d_gene: TRBD1

CDR3nt: TGCGCCAGCAGCTGGGGTGGACAGGACTGGAATGAAAAACTGTTTTTT
CDR3aa: CASSWGGQDWNEKLFF
v_gene: TRBV5-1
abundance: .
j_gene: TRBJ1-4
d_gene: TRBD1

CDR3nt: TGCGCCAGTGCCAGGGGGCTCGGGGAGCTGTTTTTT
CDR3aa: CASARGLGELFF
v_gene: TRBV10-2
abundance: .
j_gene: TRBJ2-2
d_gene: TRBD1

CDR3nt: TGTGCCAGTAGTATCTCGGCTAGCGGGAGGGCCGCGGGCAATGAGCAGTTCTTC
CDR3aa: CASSISASGRAAGNEQFF
v_gene: TRBV19
abundance: .
j_gene: TRBJ2-1
d_gene: TRBD2

CDR3nt: TGTGCCAGCAGCATAGGGGTACAGCCCTACGAGCAGTACTTC
CDR3aa: CASSIGVQPYEQYF
v_gene: TRBV6-1
abundance: .
j_gene: TRBJ2-7
d_gene: .

CDR3nt: TGTGCCAGCACCCGGACATTTTTCAGTCAGCCCCAGCATTTT
CDR3aa: CASTRTFFSQPQHF
v_gene: TRBV2
abundance: .
j_gene: TRBJ1-5
d_gene: .

CDR3nt: TGTGCCAGTAGTATAACGGGAGTTTCGGATACGCAGTATTTT
CDR3aa: CASSITGVSDTQYF
v_gene: TRBV19
abundance: .
j_gene: TRBJ2-3
d_gene: .

CDR3nt: TGTGCCAGCAGCCCGGGGGCGGGAGTCTCCTACGAGCAGTACTTC
CDR3aa: CASSPGAGVSYEQYF
v_gene: TRBV6-1
abundance: .
j_gene: TRBJ2-7
d_gene: .

CDR3nt: TGTGCCAGCAGCGATGGAAACACCATATATTTT
CDR3aa: CASSDGNTIYF
v_gene: TRBV2
abundance: .
j_gene: TRBJ1-3
d_gene: .

CDR3nt: TGTGCCAGTATGAAGCGGGAGGGCCTGTCAGATACGCAGTATTTT
CDR3aa: CASMKREGLSDTQYF
v_gene: TRBV19
abundance: .
j_gene: TRBJ2-3
d_gene: TRBD2

CDR3nt: TGCGCCAGCAGCCAGGGACAGGGGAGAAATAATTCACCCCTCCACTTT
CDR3aa: CASSQGQGRNNSPLHF
v_gene: TRBV5-1
abundance: .
j_gene: TRBJ1-6
d_gene: TRBD1

CDR3nt: TGTGCCAGCAGTGAAGCGACTACAGGGTACAATTCACCCCTCCACTTT
CDR3aa: CASSEATTGYNSPLHF
v_gene: TRBV2
abundance: once
j_gene: TRBJ1-6
d_gene: .

CDR3nt: TGTGCCAGTATCCAGACATTGGGGGGGAATCAGCCCCAGCATTTT
CDR3aa: CASIQTLGGNQPQHF
v_gene: TRBV19
abundance: .
j_gene: TRBJ1-5
d_gene: .

CDR3nt: TGTGCCAGCAGAAGGGACAGGGGGCCGGAAAAACTGTTTTTT
CDR3aa: CASRRDRGPEKLFF
v_gene: TRBV28
abundance: .
j_gene: TRBJ1-4
d_gene: TRBD1

CDR3nt: TGTGCCAGCAGCGAAGGCCCAGGCATCGAAAATACGCAGTATTTT
CDR3aa: CASSEGPGIENTQYF
v_gene: TRBV7-2
abundance: .
j_gene: TRBJ2-3
d_gene: .

CDR3nt: TGTGCCAGCAGTTCCGGCTATGGCTACACCTTC
CDR3aa: CASSSGYGYTF
v_gene: TRBV27
abundance: few
j_gene: TRBJ1-2
d_gene: .

CDR3nt: TGCAGCGACTCCGGACAGGGAGGCACTGAAGCTTTCTTT
CDR3aa: CSDSGQGGTEAFF
v_gene: TRBV29-1
abundance: .
j_gene: TRBJ1-1
d_gene: TRBD1

CDR3nt: TGTGCCAGCAGCCCATCCGGGACTAGCGTCACCGGGGAGCTGTTTTTT
CDR3aa: CASSPSGTSVTGELFF
v_gene: TRBV6-6
abundance: .
j_gene: TRBJ2-2
d_gene: TRBD2

CDR3nt: TGCGCCAGCAGTGGGCTTCCCGCTCAAGAGACCCAGTACTTC
CDR3aa: CASSGLPAQETQYF
v_gene: TRBV10-2
abundance: .
j_gene: TRBJ2-5
d_gene: .

CDR3nt: TGTGCCAGTAGTATGGGCCTTCAGCGGAGGCTCTACAATGAGCAGTTCTTC
CDR3aa: CASSMGLQRRLYNEQFF
v_gene: TRBV19
abundance: .
j_gene: TRBJ2-1
d_gene: .

CDR3nt: TGTGCCAGCAGCTTAATGCAGGGGGCGGAAGAGCAGTACTTC
CDR3aa: CASSLMQGAEEQYF
v_gene: TRBV7-9
abundance: .
j_gene: TRBJ2-7
d_gene: TRBD1

CDR3nt: TGTGCCAGCAGTGACCGACAGGGTATATACACAGATACGCAGTATTTT
CDR3aa: CASSDRQGIYTDTQYF
v_gene: TRBV6-1
abundance: .
j_gene: TRBJ2-3
d_gene: TRBD1

CDR3nt: TGCAGCGTTGGCACGGGAGGAACAGATACGCAGTATTTT
CDR3aa: CSVGTGGTDTQYF
v_gene: TRBV29-1
abundance: .
j_gene: TRBJ2-3
d_gene: TRBD2

CDR3nt: TGTGCCAGTAGTAGACAGGTACTCCAAGAGACCCAGTACTTC
CDR3aa: CASSRQVLQETQYF
v_gene: TRBV19
abundance: .
j_gene: TRBJ2-5
d_gene: .

CDR3nt: TGCGCCAGCAGCCAAGACGTCGGTTACACCATATATTTT
CDR3aa: CASSQDVGYTIYF
v_gene: TRBV4-1
abundance: .
j_gene: TRBJ1-3
d_gene: .

CDR3nt: TGTGCCAGCAGCTACGGGTCAGCAAACACCGGGGAGCTGTTTTTT
CDR3aa: CASSYGSANTGELFF
v_gene: TRBV7-9
abundance: .
j_gene: TRBJ2-2
d_gene: .

CDR3nt: TGTGCCAGCAGCCAAGATAATAGCGGGGGGTTTGAGACCCAGTACTTC
CDR3aa: CASSQDNSGGFETQYF
v_gene: TRBV4-2
abundance: .
j_gene: TRBJ2-5
d_gene: TRBD2

CDR3nt: TGTGCCAGCAGCTTAGCGCAGGGAGATTATTCACCCCTCCACTTT
CDR3aa: CASSLAQGDYSPLHF
v_gene: TRBV7-8
abundance: few
j_gene: TRBJ1-6
d_gene: .

CDR3nt: TGTGCCAGCACCTTGGATGGGAGTCCCTATGGCTACACCTTC
CDR3aa: CASTLDGSPYGYTF
v_gene: TRBV7-8
abundance: .
j_gene: TRBJ1-2
d_gene: .

CDR3nt: TGTGCCAGTAGGAGGACTAGCGGACAAGAGACCCAGTACTTC
CDR3aa: CASRRTSGQETQYF
v_gene: TRBV19
abundance: .
j_gene: TRBJ2-5
d_gene: TRBD2

CDR3nt: TGTGCCATCAGTGAGTTCCAGACTAGCGGCCTCAGCACAGATACGCAGTATTTT
CDR3aa: CAISEFQTSGLSTDTQYF
v_gene: TRBV10-3
abundance: .
j_gene: TRBJ2-3
d_gene: TRBD2

CDR3nt: TGTGCCAGCTCACCAGGGCTCAAAAACATTCAGTACTTC
CDR3aa: CASSPGLKNIQYF
v_gene: TRBV18
abundance: .
j_gene: TRBJ2-4
d_gene: .

CDR3nt: TGTGCCAGCAGTGTAGCGCAGCCGCAAGCTCAGCCCCAGCATTTT
CDR3aa: CASSVAQPQAQPQHF
v_gene: TRBV6-1
abundance: .
j_gene: TRBJ1-5
d_gene: .

CDR3nt: TGTGCCAGAAGCTTGGTGCCGGGAAAGTACTTC
CDR3aa: CARSLVPGKYF
v_gene: TRBV5-3
abundance: .
j_gene: TRBJ2-7
d_gene: .

CDR3nt: TGTGCCAGCACCGGGGACGGCTCCTACGAGCAGTACTTC
CDR3aa: CASTGDGSYEQYF
v_gene: TRBV2
abundance: .
j_gene: TRBJ2-7
d_gene: .

CDR3nt: TGCGCCAGCAGCCAAGAATGGGAGGGGAGCTATGGCTACACCTTC
CDR3aa: CASSQEWEGSYGYTF
v_gene: TRBV4-3
abundance: once
j_gene: TRBJ1-2
d_gene: .